The present TCR beta chain was sequenced within a study of blood T cells in healthy people across ages. CDR3 length equals 16 residues. Germline trimming cut 5 bases from V and 5 bases from J; bases unmatched to any gene: 13. The germline V gene has CDR1 SGHAT and CDR2 FQNNGV. This clonotype has just a few counts. The second PCR ran about 7 to 12 cycles with a sample-barcoded 5' primer and J-beta primers. MiXCR was run by TCRdb on the 5' RACE reads, yielding one entry per CDR3 protein. Of hundreds of thousands of distinct CDR3 sequences listed, roughly 64% were seen once; the top ten hold 22%. Sequences were obtained from blood. This TCR was recovered from a man aged 30 to 45 in good health. This chain uses TRBV11-2 with TRBJ1-1; 8 nucleotides line up with TRBD1. CDR3 sequence reads: CASSPRTDRGGTEAFF. CDR3 DNA: TGTGCCAGCAGCCCGCGCACCGACAGGGGTGGAACTGAAGCTTTCTTT.